The source of this T cell receptor beta chain is a study of T cell repertoires in cytomegalovirus infection. Study overall: Public TCR beta signatures were indicative of both CMV infection and a matching HLA type.

Study-wide results and caveats: Within the response measured ex vivo, HLA-C-restricted CMV-specific TCR beta clonotypes were dominant.

This clonotype was detected a few times. Its antigen is as yet unknown. V lost 2 bases and J 0 bases, leaving 7 bases between the germline ends. The CDR3 has 15 amino acids. Germline CDR1 SGHTA, CDR2 FQGNSA. TCRdb passed the reads through MiXCR, listing each CDR3 protein once. This table holds 350,000 to 400,000 distinct CDR3 sequences, roughly a third found once. V gene TRBV7-2 combines with J gene TRBJ2-2; D ambiguous. The source material was cultured PBMCs, sampled from culture after CMV antigen stimulation. This clonotype was obtained from a human donor in good health (CMV status not recorded). Some clones in this sample may be carry-over from other donors' samples. This CDR3 reads CASSLSLSNTGELFF. The CDR3 DNA reads TGTGCCAGCAGCTTAAGTCTATCGAACACCGGGGAGCTGTTTTTT.